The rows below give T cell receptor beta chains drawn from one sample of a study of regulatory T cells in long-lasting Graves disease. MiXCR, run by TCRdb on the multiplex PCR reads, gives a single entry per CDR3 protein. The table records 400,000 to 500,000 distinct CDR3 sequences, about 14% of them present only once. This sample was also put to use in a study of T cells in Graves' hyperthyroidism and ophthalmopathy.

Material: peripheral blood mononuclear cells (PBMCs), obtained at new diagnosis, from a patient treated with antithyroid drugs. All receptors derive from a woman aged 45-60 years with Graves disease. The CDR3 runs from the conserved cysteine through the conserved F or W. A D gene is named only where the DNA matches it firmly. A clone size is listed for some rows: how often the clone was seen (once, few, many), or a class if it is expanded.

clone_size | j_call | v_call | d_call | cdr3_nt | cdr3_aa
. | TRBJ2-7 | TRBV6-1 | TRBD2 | TGTGCCAGCAGTCTCCCCGGACTAGCGGGAAACGAGCAGTACTTC | CASSLPGLAGNEQYF
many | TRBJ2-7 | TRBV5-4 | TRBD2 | TGTGCCAGCAGCTTGGAGACTAGCGGGAGTCTAGAGCAGTACTTC | CASSLETSGSLEQYF
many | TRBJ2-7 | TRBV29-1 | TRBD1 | TGCAGCGTTGGTGGGACAGGGGGTCTCGAGCAGTACTTC | CSVGGTGGLEQYF
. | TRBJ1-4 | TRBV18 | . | TGTGCCAGCTCCCCTCCGATTAATGAAAAACTGTTTTTT | CASSPPINEKLFF
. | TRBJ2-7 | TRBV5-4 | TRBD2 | TGTGCCAGCAGCTTTCAAGGACTAGCGACACTATCCTACGAGCAGTACTTC | CASSFQGLATLSYEQYF
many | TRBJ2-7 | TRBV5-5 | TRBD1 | TGTGCCAGCAGCTGGACAGGGGCCTACGAGCAGTACTTC | CASSWTGAYEQYF
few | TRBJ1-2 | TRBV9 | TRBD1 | TGTGCCAGCAGCGTTGACAGGGGGCTCTATGGCTACACCTTC | CASSVDRGLYGYTF
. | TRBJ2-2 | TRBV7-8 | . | TGTGCCAGCAGCTTTGTCCCTCCCCACGGGGAGCTGTTTTTT | CASSFVPPHGELFF
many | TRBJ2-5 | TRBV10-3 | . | TGTGCCATCAGTGACCGGGACAAGGGCCAAGAGACCCAGTACTTC | CAISDRDKGQETQYF
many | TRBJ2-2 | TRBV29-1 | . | TGCAGCGTTGACGACCAGAACACCGGGGAGCTGTTTTTT | CSVDDQNTGELFF
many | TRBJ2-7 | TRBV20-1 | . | TGCAGTGCTAGAGTGAGGGGAGGCGGCGCCTACGAGCAGTACTTC | CSARVRGGGAYEQYF
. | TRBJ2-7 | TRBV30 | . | TGTGCCTGGAGCGGAAGAGCCAACCAGCAGTACTTC | CAWSGRANQQYF
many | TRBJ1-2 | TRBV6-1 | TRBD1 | TGTGCCAGCATTTTTACAGGGGAGGACTATGGCTACACCTTC | CASIFTGEDYGYTF
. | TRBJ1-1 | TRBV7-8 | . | TGTGCCAGCAGCGCTATATCTACGGGGGGCGGCCGGGGAGCTTTCTTT | CASSAISTGGGRGAFF